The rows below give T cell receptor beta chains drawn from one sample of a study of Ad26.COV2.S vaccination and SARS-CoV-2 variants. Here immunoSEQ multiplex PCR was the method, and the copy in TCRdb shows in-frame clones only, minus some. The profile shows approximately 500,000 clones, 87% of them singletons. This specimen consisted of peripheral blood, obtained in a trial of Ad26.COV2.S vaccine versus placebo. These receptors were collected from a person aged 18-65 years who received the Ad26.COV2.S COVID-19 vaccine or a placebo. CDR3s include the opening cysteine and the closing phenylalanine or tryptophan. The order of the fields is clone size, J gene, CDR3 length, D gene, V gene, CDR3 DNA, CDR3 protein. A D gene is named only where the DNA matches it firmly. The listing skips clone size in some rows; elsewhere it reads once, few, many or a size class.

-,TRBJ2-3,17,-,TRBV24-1,TGTGCCACCAGTGATCCGACAGGTCGGGACAACCCAGATACGCAGTATTTT,CATSDPTGRDNPDTQYF
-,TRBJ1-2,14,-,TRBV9,TGTGCCAGCAGCGCCTGGGAGGGACCCTATGGCTACACCTTC,CASSAWEGPYGYTF
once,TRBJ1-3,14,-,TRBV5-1,TGCGCCAGCAGCTTGACGGGGACTGGAAACACCATATATTTT,CASSLTGTGNTIYF
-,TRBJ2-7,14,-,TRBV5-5,TGTGCCAGCAGCTTGGCTGGCAGGGGCTACGAGCAGTACTTC,CASSLAGRGYEQYF
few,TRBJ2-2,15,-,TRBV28,TGTGCCAGCAACTCTCAGGGAGTGCATGCCGGGGAGCTGTTTTTT,CASNSQGVHAGELFF
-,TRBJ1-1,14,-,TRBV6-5,TGTGCCAGCAGAACGACATGGGGGGGCACTGAAGCTTTCTTT,CASRTTWGGTEAFF
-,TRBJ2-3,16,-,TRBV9,TGTGCCAGCAGCGTAGCTGGGGGCGGACACACAGATACGCAGTATTTT,CASSVAGGGHTDTQYF
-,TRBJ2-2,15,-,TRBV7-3,TGTGCCAGCAGCCCCACAGGGGACTTCACCGGGGAGCTGTTTTTT,CASSPTGDFTGELFF
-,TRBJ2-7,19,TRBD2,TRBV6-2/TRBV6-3,TGTGCCAGCAGTTACTCCGGGACTAGCGGACTAACAATCCCCTACGAGCAGTACTTC,CASSYSGTSGLTIPYEQYF
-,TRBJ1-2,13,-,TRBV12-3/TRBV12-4,TGTGCCAGCAGTTTCGACGCTAACTATGGCTACACCTTC,CASSFDANYGYTF
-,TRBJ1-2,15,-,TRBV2,TGTGCCAGCAGTGAGGAAGACAGTGGGCGCGTTGGCTACACCTTC,CASSEEDSGRVGYTF
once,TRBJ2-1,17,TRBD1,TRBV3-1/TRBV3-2,TGTGCCAGCAGCCAAGGGGCGGCAGGGGGCTCCTACAATGAGCAGTTCTTC,CASSQGAAGGSYNEQFF
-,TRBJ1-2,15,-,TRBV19,TGTGCCAGTAGTATGATGGGGGGGCGCAACTATGGCTACACCTTC,CASSMMGGRNYGYTF
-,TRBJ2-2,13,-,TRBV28,TGTGCCAGCAGCCCGACCCTCCCCGGGGAGCTGTTTTTT,CASSPTLPGELFF
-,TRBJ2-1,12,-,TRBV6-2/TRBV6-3,TGTGCCAGCAGTAAAACTCCCAATGAGCAGTTCTTC,CASSKTPNEQFF
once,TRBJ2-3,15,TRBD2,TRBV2,TGTGCCAGCAGTGGTGGGACTAGCCCATTAGATACGCAGTATTTT,CASSGGTSPLDTQYF
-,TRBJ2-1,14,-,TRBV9,TGTGCCAGCAGCGTAGCGTCCACCTACAATGAGCAGTTCTTC,CASSVASTYNEQFF
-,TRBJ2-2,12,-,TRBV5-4,TGTGCCAGCAGCTCACCCCCCGGGGAGCTGTTTTTT,CASSSPPGELFF
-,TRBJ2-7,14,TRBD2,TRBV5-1,TGCGCCAGCGGCACGAGCGGGAGCGGATACGAGCAGTACTTC,CASGTSGSGYEQYF
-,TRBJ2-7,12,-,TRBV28,TGTGCCAGCAGGGATCTCGTATATGTGCAGTACTTC,CASRDLVYVQYF
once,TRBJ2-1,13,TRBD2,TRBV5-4,TGTGCCAGCAGCGATCGAGCGGGAGGTGAGCAGTTCTTC,CASSDRAGGEQFF
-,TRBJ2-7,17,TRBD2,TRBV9,TGTGCCAGCAGCGTACAGGGAGGGGCCCAAGGGGCCTACGAGCAGTACTTC,CASSVQGGAQGAYEQYF
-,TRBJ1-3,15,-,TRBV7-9,TGTGCCAGCAGCCCCGACACCCAAGGGGGAAACACCATATATTTT,CASSPDTQGGNTIYF
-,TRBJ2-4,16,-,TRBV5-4,TGTGCCAGCAGCTTGGCCCCGGACAGCTACAAAAACATTCAGTACTTC,CASSLAPDSYKNIQYF
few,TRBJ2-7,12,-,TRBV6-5,TGTGCCAGCAGGACCACCTCCTACGAGCAGTACTTC,CASRTTSYEQYF
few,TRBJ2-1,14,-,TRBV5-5,TGTGCCAGCAGCTTGGGAGCAGGGATGAATGAGCAGTTCTTC,CASSLGAGMNEQFF
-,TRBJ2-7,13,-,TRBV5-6,TGTGCCAGCAGCTTGTCCGGCCCCTACGAGCAGTACTTC,CASSLSGPYEQYF
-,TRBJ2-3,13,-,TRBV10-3,TGTGCCATCAGGACTACCAGTGAGGATACGCAGTATTTT,CAIRTTSEDTQYF
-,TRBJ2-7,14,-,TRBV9,TGTGCCAGCAGCGCGGGTGGGGTCTCCTACGAGCAGTACTTC,CASSAGGVSYEQYF
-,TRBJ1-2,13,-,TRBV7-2,TGTGCCAGCAGCACCCGGGACCTATATGGCTACACCTTC,CASSTRDLYGYTF
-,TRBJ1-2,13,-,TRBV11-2,TGTGCCAGCAGCTTAGCAGGGGCGGGCGACTACACCTTC,CASSLAGAGDYTF
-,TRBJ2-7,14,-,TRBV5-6,TGTGCCAGCAGCCTCGGGACGACCGCCTACGAGCAGTACTTC,CASSLGTTAYEQYF
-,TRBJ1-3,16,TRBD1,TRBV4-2,TGTGCCAGCAGCCAACAACGGACAGGCTCTGGAAACACCATATATTTT,CASSQQRTGSGNTIYF
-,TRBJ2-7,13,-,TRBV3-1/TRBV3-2,TGTGCCAGCAGCCAAGTAGGCTCCTACGAGCAGTACTTC,CASSQVGSYEQYF
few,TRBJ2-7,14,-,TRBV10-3,TGTGCCCACAGAGGGGGGGCGGGAGCGTACGAGCAGTACTTC,CAHRGGAGAYEQYF
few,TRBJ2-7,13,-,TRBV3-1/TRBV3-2,TGTGCCAGCAGCTCCCGCGGGGCCTACGAGCAGTACTTC,CASSSRGAYEQYF
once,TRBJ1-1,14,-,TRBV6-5,TGTGCCAGCTTCCCGAGCGGGATGAACACTGAAGCTTTCTTT,CASFPSGMNTEAFF
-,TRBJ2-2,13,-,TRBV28,TGTGCCAGGTTTTTAGCATGGCCCGGGGAGCTGTTTTTT,CARFLAWPGELFF
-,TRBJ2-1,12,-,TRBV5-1,TGCGCCAGCAGCTTGGCCGGGGAAGAGCAGTTCTTC,CASSLAGEEQFF
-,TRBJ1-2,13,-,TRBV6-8,TGTGCCAGCAGCCCAGGGCAGGGGCATGGCTACACCTTC,CASSPGQGHGYTF
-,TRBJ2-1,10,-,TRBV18,TGTGCCAGCGCCATACATGAGCAGTTCTTC,CASAIHEQFF
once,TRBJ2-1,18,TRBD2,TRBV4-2,TGTGCCAGCAGCCATGTCGTCCAGCGGGAGACGACCTACAATGAGCAGTTCTTC,CASSHVVQRETTYNEQFF
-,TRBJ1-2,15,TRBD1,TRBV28,TGTGCCAGCAGTTTAAAACAGGGGTATGTCTATGGCTACACCTTC,CASSLKQGYVYGYTF
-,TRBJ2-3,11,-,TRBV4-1,TGCGCCAGCAGCCAAGCAGATACGCAGTATTTT,CASSQADTQYF
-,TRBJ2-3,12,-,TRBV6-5,TGTGCCAGCGAGTCTAGCGCCGATACGCAGTATTTT,CASESSADTQYF
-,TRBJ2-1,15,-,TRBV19,TGTGCCAGTAGTAAACGGGGAGTGACTACCAATGAGCAGTTCTTC,CASSKRGVTTNEQFF
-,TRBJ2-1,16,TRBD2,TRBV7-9,TGTGCCAGCAGCTCGAGACTAGCGGGAGCCTACAATGAGCAGTTCTTC,CASSSRLAGAYNEQFF
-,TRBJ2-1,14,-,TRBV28,TGTGCCAGCAGTTTCGTGTCGGGGGTCGGTGAGCAGTTCTTC,CASSFVSGVGEQFF
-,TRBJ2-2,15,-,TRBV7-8,TGTGCCAGCACCCCGGTTTCCCGGGGCACCGGGGAGCTGTTTTTT,CASTPVSRGTGELFF